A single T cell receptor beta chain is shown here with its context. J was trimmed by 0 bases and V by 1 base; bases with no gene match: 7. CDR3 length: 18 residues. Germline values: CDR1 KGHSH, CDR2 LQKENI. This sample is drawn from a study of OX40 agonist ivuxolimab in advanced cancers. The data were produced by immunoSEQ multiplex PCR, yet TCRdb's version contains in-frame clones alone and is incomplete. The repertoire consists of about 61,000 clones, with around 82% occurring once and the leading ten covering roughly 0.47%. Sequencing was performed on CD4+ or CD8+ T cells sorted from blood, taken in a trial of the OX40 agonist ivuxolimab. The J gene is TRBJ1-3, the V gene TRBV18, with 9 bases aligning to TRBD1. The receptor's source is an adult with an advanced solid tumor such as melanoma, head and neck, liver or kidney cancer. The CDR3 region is CASSPLLQGAFSGNTIYF. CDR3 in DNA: TGTGCCAGCTCACCACTTTTACAGGGGGCCTTCTCTGGAAACACCATATATTTT.